The source of this T cell receptor (beta chain) is a study of cytomegalovirus exposure and HLA in healthy donors. The study, taken as a whole, reports: An ancestry cluster, one associated with Asian ancestry, reportedly showed fewer N-insertions than the 666-donor mean in a later analysis. Sequence variants that were highly shared formed a cluster that was likely a sequencing artifact. While the bulk of TCR sequences proved rare, some public TCRs turned up in many donors.

The CDR3 runs 18 residues. CDR1 is SGHRS, CDR2 YFSETQ, per germline. The study ran its PCR with 60 Vbeta and 13 Jbeta primers. The protocol was immunoSEQ multiplex PCR, while the TCRdb copy is restricted to in-frame clones and leaves out a portion. The top ten clones hold 5.9% of a sample with about 130,000 clones, roughly 77% of them seen once. Worth noting for this clone: What it binds is unknown.

The sequence came from a woman aged 40 to 55 in good health and CMV-seropositive. The source material was PBMCs. This rearrangement joins TRBV5-1 to TRBJ2-5; D is unresolved. The J call may be wrong; the DNA end is better matched by TRBJ2-7. The CDR3 is CASSLGGEASLTRLEQYF. CDR3 nucleotide sequence: TGCGCCAGCAGCTTGGGAGGCGAAGCCTCCCTCACCAGACTCGAGCAGTACTTC.